The clone carrying this T cell receptor beta chain was seen a handful of times. The target antigen is unknown. The study separated CD4+ cells into CD45RA+ naive and CD45RA-negative memory subsets. The CDR3 covers 17 residues. The germline CDR1 and CDR2 sequences are MNHGY and SAAAGT. V trimming: 2 bases; J trimming: 8 bases; junction bases outside the gene matches: 10. These data come from a study of shared clonotypes between healthy human individuals. Overall study results and limits: The study found lower generation probabilities in non-shared clonotypes than in those shared by all four donors.

Template for every sorted-subset replicate PCR totaled roughly 210 ng DNA, 25,000 to 30,000 T cell genomes. This table comes from immunoSEQ multiplex PCR, and its TCRdb copy is limited to in-frame clones, with some not included. The sample contains around 240,000 clones, 50% to 80% of which appear only once. This chain connects TRBV6-8 to TRBJ2-1; 12 nucleotides line up with TRBD2. The sequence came from a young man in good health. Material for sequencing was memory CD4+ T cells sorted from blood. Specified subset: CD45RA-negative fraction. The CDR3 coding sequence is TGTGCCAGCAGTTACCCAAGGACTAGCGGGATTGGGTATGAGCAGTTCTTC. This sequence encodes CASSYPRTSGIGYEQFF.